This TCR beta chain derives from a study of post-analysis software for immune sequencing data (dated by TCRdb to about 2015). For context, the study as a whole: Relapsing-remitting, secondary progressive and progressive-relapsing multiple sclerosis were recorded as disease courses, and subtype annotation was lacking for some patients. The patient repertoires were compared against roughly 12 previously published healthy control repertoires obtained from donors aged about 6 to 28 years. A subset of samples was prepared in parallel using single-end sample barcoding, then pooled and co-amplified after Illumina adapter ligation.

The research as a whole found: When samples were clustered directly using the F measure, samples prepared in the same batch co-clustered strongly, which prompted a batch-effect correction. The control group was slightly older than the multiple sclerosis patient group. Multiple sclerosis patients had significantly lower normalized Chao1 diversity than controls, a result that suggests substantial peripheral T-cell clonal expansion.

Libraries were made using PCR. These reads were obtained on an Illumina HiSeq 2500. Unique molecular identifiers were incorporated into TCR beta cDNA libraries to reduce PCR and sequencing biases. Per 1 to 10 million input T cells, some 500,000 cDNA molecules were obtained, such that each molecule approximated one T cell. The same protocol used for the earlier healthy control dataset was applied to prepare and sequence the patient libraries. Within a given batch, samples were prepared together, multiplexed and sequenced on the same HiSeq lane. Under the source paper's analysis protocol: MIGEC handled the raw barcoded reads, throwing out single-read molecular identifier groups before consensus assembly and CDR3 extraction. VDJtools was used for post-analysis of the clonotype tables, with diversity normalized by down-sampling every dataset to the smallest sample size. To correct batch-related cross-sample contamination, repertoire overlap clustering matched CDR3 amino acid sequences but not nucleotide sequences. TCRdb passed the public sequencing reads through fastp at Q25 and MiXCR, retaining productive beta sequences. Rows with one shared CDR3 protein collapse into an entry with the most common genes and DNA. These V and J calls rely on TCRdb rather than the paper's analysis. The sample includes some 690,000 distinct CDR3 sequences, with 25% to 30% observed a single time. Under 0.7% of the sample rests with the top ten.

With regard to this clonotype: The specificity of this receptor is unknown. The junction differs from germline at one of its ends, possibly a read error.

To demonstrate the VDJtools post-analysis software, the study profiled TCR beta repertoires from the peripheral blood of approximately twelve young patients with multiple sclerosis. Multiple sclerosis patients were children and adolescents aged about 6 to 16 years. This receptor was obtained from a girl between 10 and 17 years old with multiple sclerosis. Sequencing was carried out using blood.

The DNA sequence reads TGCAGCGTTGACACCGGACGGGGCAGGGGGACTAGCGGGTCCTACGAGCGGTACTTC. The encoded protein is CSVDTGRGRGTSGSYERYF. The receptor chain draws on TRBV29-1 and TRBJ2-7, with 12 bases aligning to TRBD2. Via the germline V gene, CDR1 is SQVTM and CDR2 ANQGSEA. The CDR3 runs 19 amino acids, cysteine and phenylalanine included. The CDR3 DNA has 57 bases and is translated from base 1.